A single sample is the source of the 2 T cell receptor beta chains below, sequenced in a study of patients and donors after allogeneic stem cell transplantation. MiXCR was run by TCRdb on the RT-PCR reads, yielding one entry per CDR3 protein. In the table there are about 410,000 distinct CDR3 sequences, 16% of which are singletons. The sequenced material came from blood, either unsorted or a sorted T cell fraction (not recorded which). The receptors stem from a human donor who was either an allogeneic HSCT recipient or a stem cell or donor lymphocyte infusion donor (not recorded which). It is not recorded whose cells these are; they may come from a transplant donor.

The rearrangement uses TRBV29-1 and TRBJ1-1; D is perhaps TRBD1 (6 bases). V shed 4 bases and J shed 11 bases, with 14 bases lying between them. The CDR3 sequence is 11 residues long. Germline loops: CDR1 SQVTM, CDR2 ANQGSEA. Here the CDR3 reads CSVVRQRGAFF. CDR3 in DNA: TGCAGCGTTGTAAGGCAGAGGGGGGCTTTCTTT.

This clonotype was counted only a few times. The chain has TRBV6-1 and TRBJ2-1; TRBD2 matches 11 bases. After removal of 6 bases from V and 0 bases from J, the junction contained 13 bases not matched to a gene. The length of the CDR3 is 19 residues. The germline V gene encodes CDR1 MNHNS and CDR2 SASEGT. The CDR3 protein is CASSLFWTSGPSSYNEQFF. The CDR3 nucleotides read TGTGCCAGCAGCCTCTTCTGGACTAGCGGGCCCAGCTCCTACAATGAGCAGTTCTTC.